One and the same sample provided the 25 T cell receptor beta chains below, sequenced in a study of T cell clones after liver transplantation. TCRdb's copy holds only in-frame clones and misses some; the assay was immunoSEQ multiplex PCR. This repertoire shows under 60,000 clones, roughly 71% found once; its top ten account for over 8%. The sequenced sample was CD4+ T cells from blood, obtained at the 22-month timepoint. Every receptor here comes from a human patient who received a liver transplant. Some T cells may have originated in the graft donor.

The V and J genes are TRBV2 and TRBJ1-6; weak D call: TRBD1 (5 bases). V lost 3 bases and J 9 bases, leaving 6 bases between the germline ends. Germline CDR1 is SNHLY and CDR2 is FYNNEI. This CDR3 has 12 residues. The CDR3 DNA is TGTGCCAGCAGTGAGGGGGTTTCACCCCTCCACTTT. It specifies CASSEGVSPLHF.

The rearrangement uses TRBV9 and TRBJ1-3, with D perhaps TRBD1 (6 bases). The germline gives CDR1 SGDLS, CDR2 YYNGEE. V was shortened by 1 base and J by 16 bases, with 27 bases between the two germline ends. This CDR3 region has 16 residues. The CDR3 nucleotides read TGTGCCAGCAGCGTATCGGCCATGGGGGGCGCGGATCGGAGGTATTTT. This codes for CASSVSAMGGADRRYF.

The V call is TRBV9, the J call TRBJ2-5; D is unresolved. Germline V lookup: CDR1 SGDLS, CDR2 YYNGEE. V shed 0 bases and J shed 3 bases, with 6 bases lying between them. This CDR3 contains 13 residues. CDR3 sequence reads: CASSVGGEETQYF. The CDR3 region has the DNA TGTGCCAGCAGCGTAGGGGGTGAAGAGACCCAGTACTTC.

V is TRBV7-9 and J is TRBJ2-1; 11 positions match TRBD2. Germline V gene sequence: CDR1 SEHNR, CDR2 FQNEAQ (reference sequence). Losses at the gene ends were 10 bases for V and 10 bases for J; bases not matched to a gene: 15. The CDR3 loop spans 15 amino acids. CDR3 in amino acids: CATDFGVAGGAEQFF. CDR3 sequence (DNA): TGTGCCACCGATTTCGGAGTAGCGGGGGGGGCAGAGCAGTTCTTC.

This clone appeared a single time. The V call is TRBV19, the J call TRBJ1-5, with 7 bases identical to TRBD1. The CDR3 runs 13 residues. The V gene end was trimmed by 8 bases and the J gene end by 7 bases; junction bases not matched to a gene: 8. CDR1 and CDR2 from the germline V gene are LNHDA and SQIVND (reference sequence). This CDR3 is CASSQGFEQPQHF. CDR3 nucleotides: TGTGCCAGTTCACAGGGGTTTGAGCAGCCCCAGCATTTT.

This chain connects TRBV11-3 to TRBJ2-3; 10 nucleotides match TRBD2. The CDR3 contains 16 residues. Germline V CDR1 and CDR2: SGHNT, YENEEA. V shed 3 bases and J 0 bases; nucleotides not matched to a gene: 3. The DNA for the CDR3 is TGTGCCAGCAGCTTCTCTAGCGGGGGAAGCACAGATACGCAGTATTTT. Its translation: CASSFSSGGSTDTQYF.

The chain recombines TRBV9 with TRBJ2-2; tentative D call: TRBD2 (6 bases). There are 13 residues in the CDR3. Trimming removed 5 bases at V and 3 bases at J, with 8 bases between. Germline V gives CDR1 SGDLS, CDR2 YYNGEE. CDR3 loop: CASRSGDTGELFF. The CDR3 bases are TGTGCCAGCAGATCGGGGGACACCGGGGAGCTGTTTTTT.

This chain connects TRBV18 to TRBJ2-1; TRBD2 matches 9 bases. The V gene end was trimmed by 5 bases and the J gene end by 1 base; junction bases not matched to a gene: 3. The CDR3 length is 15 residues. Germline V lookup: CDR1 KGHSH, CDR2 LQKENI. CDR3 loop: CASSMRGGSYNEQFF. The CDR3 DNA reads TGTGCCAGCTCAATGCGGGGGGGTTCCTACAATGAGCAGTTCTTC.

The chain is built from TRBV18 and TRBJ2-2; D is possibly TRBD1 (6 bases). The CDR3 runs to 13 residues. The germline V gene encodes CDR1 KGHSH and CDR2 LQKENI. V was pared by 6 bases and J by 7 bases, with 12 bases between. In nucleotides, the CDR3 is TGTGCCAGCTCCCCCGAAGGGGGCGGGGAGCTGTTTTTT. As protein: CASSPEGGGELFF.

This clone was observed a few times. This chain links TRBV7-6 with TRBJ2-1, with D possibly being TRBD1 or TRBD2 (6 bases each). Trimming pared 0 bases from V and 9 bases from J, leaving 15 bases between. The CDR3 has 15 amino acids. The germline V gene encodes CDR1 SGHVS and CDR2 FNYEAQ. The CDR3 sequence is CASSLATQGGIEQFF. CDR3 coding DNA: TGTGCCAGCAGCTTAGCGACACAGGGAGGAATTGAGCAGTTCTTC.

CDR3 DNA: TGTGCCAGCAGTTTCTCTTCTTGGGCCACAGGGGGTGGTACCGGGGAGCTGTTTTTT. Translating it yields CASSFSSWATGGGTGELFF. V is TRBV27 and J is TRBJ2-2; TRBD1 agrees at 8 bases. The trim removed 3 bases at V and 5 bases at J, leaving 17 bases unmatched. From germline, CDR1 is MNHEY and CDR2 SMNVEV (reference sequence). The CDR3 sequence is 19 residues long.

This sequence joins TRBV2 and TRBJ2-1; TRBD2 agrees at 7 bases. The junction had 3 bases not matched to a gene; V was cut back by 4 bases and J by 0 bases. The CDR3 spans 15 residues. The germline V gene encodes CDR1 SNHLY and CDR2 FYNNEI. The CDR3 region is CASSAAGVSYNEQFF. The CDR3 DNA sequence: TGTGCCAGCAGTGCTGCGGGGGTCTCCTACAATGAGCAGTTCTTC.

This clone occurred a few times. In nucleotides, the CDR3 is TGTGCCAGCAGCTTGACAGGGGAAGGGGCCGGGGAGCTGTTTTTT. It codes for CASSLTGEGAGELFF. The chain joins TRBV7-2 to TRBJ2-2; TRBD1 matches 8 bases. Germline V CDR1 and CDR2: SGHTA, FQGNSA. The J segment lost 6 bases and the V segment lost 3 bases, leaving 6 bases of the junction unmatched. This CDR3 region has 15 residues.

This chain joins TRBV10-1 and TRBJ2-7; no firm D call. The CDR3 loop spans 13 amino acids. The V end lost 5 bases, the J end lost 2 bases, and 10 bases lay between the germline ends. Looked up from germline, CDR1 is WNHNN and CDR2 is SYGVQD (reference sequence). CDR3 in amino acids: CASSRDRAYEQYF. CDR3 in DNA: TGCGCCAGCAGTCGAGACCGAGCCTACGAGCAGTACTTC.

About this clone itself: The CDR3 ends on some other residue instead of the conserved phenylalanine or tryptophan, so this is likely a read error. CDR3 in DNA: TGTGCCAGCTCTCCCACGGGACCTAGTAATTCACCCCTCCACCTT. This codes for CASSPTGPSNSPLHL. The chain couples TRBV6-1 to TRBJ1-6; a possible D gene is TRBD1 (5 bases). V lost 8 bases to trimming and J lost 6 bases, with 17 bases between them. CDR1 MNHNS and CDR2 SASEGT come from the germline V gene. The CDR3 runs 15 residues.

This clone came up a few times. The chain combines TRBV6-1 with TRBJ1-5; D is uncertain. In germline, CDR1 is MNHNS, CDR2 SASEGT. V was trimmed by 2 bases and J by 7 bases, leaving 9 bases between them. This CDR3 is built from 13 residues. The CDR3 nucleotides read TGTGCCAGCAGTGAAATGGGAAGCCAGCCCCAGCATTTT. Translated: CASSEMGSQPQHF.

This clone has only a few counts. The V and J genes are TRBV28 and TRBJ1-5; D gene unclear. Germline CDR1 MDHEN, CDR2 SYDVKM. The CDR3 has 17 residues. The V end lost 4 bases, the J end lost 1 base, and 17 bases lay between the germline ends. The CDR3 loop reads CASSSGRKGLSNQPQHF. CDR3 coding DNA: TGTGCCAGCAGTTCCGGACGTAAGGGCCTAAGCAATCAGCCCCAGCATTTT.

The gene calls are TRBV29-1 and TRBJ2-3; 9 nucleotides align to TRBD1. J gave up 1 base and V 7 bases, and 3 bases lay outside the gene matches. Germline lookup yields CDR1 SQVTM and CDR2 ANQGSEA. The CDR3 totals 13 residues. The CDR3 DNA follows: TGCAGCGGGGGACAGGGAGGCACAGATACGCAGTATTTT. This translates into CSGGQGGTDTQYF.

This CDR3 reads CASSEMAAGSYEQYF. For the CDR3, the DNA is TGTGCCAGCAGTGAAATGGCGGCGGGGAGCTACGAGCAGTACTTC. The chain couples TRBV6-1 to TRBJ2-7, with a tentative D call TRBD2 (6 bases). Germline CDR1 is MNHNS and CDR2 is SASEGT. CDR3 length: 15 residues. Trimming took off 2 bases at V and 3 bases at J, with 14 bases between the two ends.

This clone came up once. This chain connects TRBV5-6 to TRBJ2-2; a weak D match, TRBD2 (6 bases). V lost 0 bases, J lost 1 base, and 7 bases lay in between. CDR1 and CDR2 (germline): SGHDT, YYEEEE. The CDR3 consists of 15 residues. The CDR3 DNA reads TGTGCCAGCAGCTTGGTCGGGGGGAACACCGGGGAGCTGTTTTTT. It is translated as CASSLVGGNTGELFF.

The J gene is TRBJ1-5, the V gene TRBV7-9, with 10 bases matching TRBD1. V shed 5 bases, J shed 4 bases, and the junction held 11 bases outside the gene matches. Per the germline V gene, CDR1 is SEHNR and CDR2 is FQNEAQ (reference sequence). This CDR3 has 17 residues. Here the CDR3 DNA reads TGTGCCAGCAGCACAGGACAGGGGGAGGGGAAGAATCAGCCCCAGCATTTT. Its translation is CASSTGQGEGKNQPQHF.

The CDR3 loop is CASSLVGTGGEQYF. The DNA for the CDR3 is TGCGCCAGCAGCTTGGTGGGGACAGGGGGCGAGCAGTACTTC. The rearrangement links TRBV5-1 to TRBJ2-7; TRBD1 matches at 11 bases. There are 14 residues in the CDR3. Germline CDR1 SGHRS, CDR2 YFSETQ. V dropped 0 bases and J dropped 6; count of bases not matched to a gene: 2. The full variable domain, its missing parts supplied by reference TRBV5-1 and TRBJ2-7, is KAGVTQTPRYLIKTRGQQVTLSCSPISGHRSVSWYQQTPGQGLQFLFEYFSETQRNKGNFPGRFSGRQFSNSRSEMNVSTLELGDSALYLCASSLVGTGGEQYFGPGTRLTVT.

The CDR3 DNA is TGTGCCAGCAGTGAAGCGAGCGGGGGTTCTCTCGAGCAGTACTTC. Translation: CASSEASGGSLEQYF. V is TRBV6-1 and J is TRBJ2-7; 8 positions agree with TRBD2. The V gene's germline CDR1 is MNHNS and CDR2 SASEGT. The CDR3 length is 15 residues. V lost 0 bases to trimming and J lost 6 bases; unmatched junction nucleotides: 7.

The chain carries TRBV13 and TRBJ2-7; 9 bases are shared with TRBD1. The trim removed 5 bases at V and 5 bases at J, leaving 13 bases unmatched. Looked up from germline, CDR1 is PRHDT and CDR2 is FYEKMQ (reference sequence). This CDR3 has 16 amino acids. The CDR3 nucleotides read TGTGCCAGCAGCCGGATTACCGGGACAGGGCGACACGAGCAGTACTTC. This sequence encodes CASSRITGTGRHEQYF.

This rearrangement joins TRBV6-6 to TRBJ2-7; D perhaps matches TRBD1 (6 bases). Trimming cost V 1 base and J 1 base, with 11 bases left between them. The CDR3 spans 15 residues. The germline V gene encodes CDR1 MNHNY and CDR2 SVGAGI (reference sequence). This CDR3 reads CASSYFAGASYEQYF. For the CDR3, the DNA is TGTGCCAGCAGTTACTTCGCAGGGGCATCCTACGAGCAGTACTTC.